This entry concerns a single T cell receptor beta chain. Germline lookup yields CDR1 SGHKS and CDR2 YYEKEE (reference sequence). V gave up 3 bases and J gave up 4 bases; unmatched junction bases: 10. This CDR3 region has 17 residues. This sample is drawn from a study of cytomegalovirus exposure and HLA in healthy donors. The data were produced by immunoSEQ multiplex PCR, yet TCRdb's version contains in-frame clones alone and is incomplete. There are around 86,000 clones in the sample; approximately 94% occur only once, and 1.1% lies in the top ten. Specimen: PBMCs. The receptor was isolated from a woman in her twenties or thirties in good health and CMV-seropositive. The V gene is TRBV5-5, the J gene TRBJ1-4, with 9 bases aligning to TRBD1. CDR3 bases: TGTGCCAGCAGCTCCTTGGACAGGGGATCAGGTAATGAAAAACTGTTTTTT. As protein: CASSSLDRGSGNEKLFF.